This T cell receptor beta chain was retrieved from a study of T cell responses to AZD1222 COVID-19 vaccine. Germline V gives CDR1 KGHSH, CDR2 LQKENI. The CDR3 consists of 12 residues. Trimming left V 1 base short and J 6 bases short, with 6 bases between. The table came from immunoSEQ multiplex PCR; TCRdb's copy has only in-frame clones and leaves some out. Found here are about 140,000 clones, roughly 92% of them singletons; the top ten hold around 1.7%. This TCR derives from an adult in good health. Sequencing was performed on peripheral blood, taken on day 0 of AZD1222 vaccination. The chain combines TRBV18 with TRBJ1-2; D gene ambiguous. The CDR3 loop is CASSPLGDGYTF. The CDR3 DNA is TGTGCCAGCTCACCACTAGGAGATGGCTACACCTTC.